A single sample is the source of the 23 T cell receptor beta chains below, sequenced in a study of low-dose radiotherapy and immunotherapy resistance in tumors. As to time point: before trial treatment. Covering alpha and beta chains, TRAV- and TRBV-specific primers were used for the first-strand cDNA. The PCR that amplified TCRs ran for about 18 cycles, relying on a constant-region primer and a V-primer adapter. One entry per CDR3 protein, called by TCRdb with MiXCR from the reads. The sample includes tens of thousands of distinct CDR3 sequences, 18% of them seen just once. The specimen comprised PBMCs, sampled before treatment. The origin of the receptors is a male donor with prostate cancer.

This clonotype was counted ten times or more. This chain connects TRBV9 to TRBJ2-3, with D perhaps TRBD2 (5 bases). The CDR3 extends over 14 amino acids. Germline V gene sequence: CDR1 SGDLS, CDR2 YYNGEE. The germline V and J ends were trimmed by 1 base and 2 bases, with 8 bases remaining between them. CDR3 coding DNA: TGTGCCAGCAGCGTAAACGGGAACACAGATACGCAGTATTTT. Protein product: CASSVNGNTDTQYF.

This clonotype was recorded at least ten times. V usage is TRBV12-5 and J usage is TRBJ2-1, with 8 positions matching TRBD2. V was pared by 6 bases and J by 8 bases, with 12 bases of the junction left unmatched. CDR1 and CDR2 from the germline V gene are LGHNT and FRNRAP. CDR3 size: 15 residues. CDR3 DNA: TGTGCTAGTGGCCCCGGGACTAGAAGACTTGATGAGCAGTTCTTC. Encoded protein: CASGPGTRRLDEQFF.

This clonotype was detected ten times or more. This sequence joins TRBV23-1 and TRBJ1-5, with 7 bases that match TRBD1. TRBV23-1 is an open reading frame, and its role is uncertain. V lost 1 base to trimming and J lost 5 bases; unmatched junction nucleotides: 8. This CDR3 is built from 16 residues. CDR3 protein: CASSQYYRGVHQPQHF. The CDR3, as DNA: TGCGCCAGCAGTCAATATTACAGGGGAGTGCATCAGCCCCAGCATTTT.

Points on this clonotype: A read error is likely here: a far larger clone is one base away. The chain couples TRBV6-8 to TRBJ2-5; D possibly corresponds to TRBD2 (6 bases). V shed 7 bases and J shed 2 bases, with 14 bases lying between them. CDR1 is MNHGY and CDR2 is SAAAGT in the germline V gene. The CDR3 loop spans 14 amino acids. CDR3 amino acids: CASNGYAGQETQYF. CDR3 DNA: TGTGCCAGCAATGGATATGCGGGGCAAGAGACCCAGTACTTC.

This clonotype has just one count. J is TRBJ1-5 and V is TRBV28, with TRBD1 matching over 10 bases. The CDR3 covers 14 residues. Unmatched junction bases numbered 6, after V lost 6 bases and J lost 7 bases. Germline CDR1 MDHEN, CDR2 SYDVKM. DNA for the CDR3: TGTGCCAGCAGCTCTGACAGGGGGCGGCAGCCCCAGCATTTT. This encodes CASSSDRGRQPQHF.

At least ten counts were recorded for this clonotype. CDR3 in amino acids: CASSQGLASYQETQYF. In nucleotides, the CDR3 is TGTGCCAGCAGCCAGGGACTAGCAAGTTATCAAGAGACCCAGTACTTC. This chain joins TRBV3-1 and TRBJ2-5; TRBD2 aligns across 9 bases. Trimming cost V 3 bases and J 2 bases; bases outside gene matches: 7. The CDR3 has 16 amino acids. In germline, CDR1 is LGHDT, CDR2 YNNKEL (reference sequence).

The CDR3, as DNA: TGTGCCAGCATTCCGGGGACCCTCCAAGAGACCCAGTACTTC. Protein product: CASIPGTLQETQYF. V gene TRBV6-2 or TRBV6-3 combines with J gene TRBJ2-5; D may be TRBD1 or TRBD2 (5 bases each). The V end lost 7 bases, the J end lost 1 base, and 13 bases lay between the germline ends. CDR3 length equals 14 residues. Germline V gene lookup returns CDR1 MNHEY and CDR2 SVGEGT.

The chain carries TRBV11-2 and TRBJ2-5; 9 nucleotides line up with TRBD1. In germline, CDR1 is SGHAT, CDR2 FQNNGV. Trimming removed 1 base from V and 0 bases from J; junction bases left unmatched: 0. The CDR3 is 15 residues long. The CDR3 protein is CASSLGTGDQETQYF. The CDR3 DNA follows: TGTGCCAGCAGCTTAGGGACAGGGGACCAAGAGACCCAGTACTTC. The complete variable domain, with remaining parts taken from reference TRBV11-2 and TRBJ2-5, reads EAGVAQSPRYKIIEKRQSVAFWCNPISGHATLYWYQQILGQGPKLLIQFQNNGVVDDSQLPKDRFSAERLKGVDSTLKIQPAKLEDSAVYLCASSLGTGDQETQYFGPGTRLLVL.

To note about this clonotype: No conserved phenylalanine or tryptophan ends this CDR3, so it is likely a read error. This chain connects TRBV6-2 or TRBV6-3 to TRBJ2-1; unclear D gene. The V gene lost 7 bases and the J gene lost 6 bases, with 13 bases spanning the gap. CDR1 is MNHEY and CDR2 is SVGEGT in the germline V gene. The CDR3 length is 13 residues. The CDR3 DNA reads as TGTGCCAGCACCAAGGTGACTCTCAATGAGCAGTTCTGC. Encoded protein: CASTKVTLNEQFC.

As to this clonotype: This likely reflects a read error, since a far larger clone is one base away. This chain connects TRBV5-3 to TRBJ1-5; D might be TRBD1 (6 bases). TRBV5-3 is an ORF for which the function is uncertain. The length of the CDR3 is 13 residues. The CDR3 is CARSVRGGSAQHF. The DNA of the CDR3 is TGCGCCAGAAGCGTGAGGGGGGGCTCGGCCCAGCATTTT.

This clonotype was counted many times. The chain employs TRBV4-1 and TRBJ1-5, with D perhaps TRBD1 (5 bases). The CDR3 has 16 residues. Germline V gene data show CDR1 as MGHRA and CDR2 as YSYEKL. The V end lost 0 bases, the J end lost 9 bases, and 18 bases lay between the germline ends. The CDR3: CASSQDRGVVGSPQHF. DNA of the CDR3: TGCGCCAGCAGCCAAGATAGAGGGGTAGTGGGCTCGCCCCAGCATTTT.

This clonotype was detected ten times or more. The gene calls are TRBV18 and TRBJ2-7; no firm D call. V was pared by 0 bases and J by 0 bases, with 9 bases between. This CDR3 has 15 residues. Per the germline V gene, CDR1 is KGHSH and CDR2 is LQKENI. CDR3 sequence (DNA): TGTGCCAGCTCACCACCGTCTTCGCCCTCCTACGAGCAGTACTTC. Translated: CASSPPSSPSYEQYF. The full variable domain, with the rest looked up from reference TRBV18 and TRBJ2-7, is NAGVMQNPRHLVRRRGQEARLRCSPMKGHSHVYWYRQLPEEGLKFMVYLQKENIIDESGMPKERFSAEFPKEGPSILRIQQVVRGDSAAYFCASSPPSSPSYEQYFGPGTRLTVT.

This clonotype was seen a handful of times. The chain combines TRBV7-2 with TRBJ2-5; a weak D match, TRBD1 (5 bases). CDR1 is SGHTA and CDR2 is FQGNSA in the germline V gene. V shed 5 bases and J shed 4 bases, with 11 bases lying between them. CDR3 length: 13 residues. DNA of the CDR3: TGTGCCAGCAGCGCAGGGTTTCGAGAGACCCAGTACTTC. Amino acids: CASSAGFRETQYF.

The gene calls are TRBV14 and TRBJ1-6; 9 bases are a match to TRBD1. Trimming cost V 4 bases and J 10 bases; bases outside gene matches: 11. The germline V gene encodes CDR1 SGHDN and CDR2 FVKESK. The length of the CDR3 is 16 residues. The CDR3 bases are TGTGCCAGCAGCCTCCTCCCGGGACAGGGAGGATCACCCCTCCACTTT. This sequence encodes CASSLLPGQGGSPLHF.

In its sample, this clonotype was seen many times. This chain links TRBV6-2 or TRBV6-3 with TRBJ1-1, with D possibly matching TRBD1 (6 bases). Trimming took 6 bases from V and 3 from J, leaving 20 bases between them. The germline V gene has CDR1 MNHEY and CDR2 SVGEGT. The CDR3 extends over 16 amino acids. The CDR3, as DNA: TGTGCCAGCAGCCGCCCCTCCAGGGGCGACGACACTGAAGCTTTCTTT. This codes for CASSRPSRGDDTEAFF.

At least ten counts were recorded for this clonotype. The chain carries TRBV20-1 and TRBJ2-5; 10 bases map to TRBD1. CDR3 length equals 17 residues. Germline CDR1 reads DFQATT; CDR2 reads SNEGSKA (reference sequence). The ends lost 3 bases at V and 1 base at J; junction bases unmatched: 11. The CDR3, as DNA: TGCAGTGCTAGGCGGACAGGGGGACTCCCACCCCAAGAGACCCAGTACTTC. Residues: CSARRTGGLPPQETQYF.

This clonotype was detected many times. The V and J genes are TRBV6-2 or TRBV6-3 and TRBJ1-1; D is ambiguous. The V gene lost 5 bases and the J gene lost 5 bases, with 18 bases spanning the gap. This CDR3 is 15 amino acids long. Germline V gene lookup returns CDR1 MNHEY and CDR2 SVGEGT. The CDR3 is CASSTRGAGETEAFF. As DNA, the CDR3 is TGTGCCAGCAGTACCCGTGGAGCAGGTGAGACTGAAGCTTTCTTT.

This clonotype was found a few times. The gene calls are TRBV25-1 and TRBJ2-3; TRBD2 matches 7 bases. V lost 6 bases, J lost 5 bases, and 17 bases stayed unmatched. Germline V gene lookup returns CDR1 MGHDK and CDR2 SYGVNS. The CDR3 loop spans 17 amino acids. The CDR3, as DNA: TGTGCCAGCAGCTATGGCGGGGACTACCTAACCGGAGATACGCAGTATTTT. This codes for CASSYGGDYLTGDTQYF.

This clonotype was picked up many times. The V call is TRBV6-6, the J call TRBJ1-5, with 11 bases fitting TRBD1. Germline V lookup: CDR1 MNHNY, CDR2 SVGAGI (reference sequence). This CDR3 comprises 19 residues. V lost 3 bases to trimming and J lost 1 base; unmatched junction nucleotides: 11. The CDR3 bases are TGTGCCAGCAGTTATCTCCCGGGACAGGGGGGGTTCAGCAATCAGCCCCAGCATTTT. This sequence encodes CASSYLPGQGGFSNQPQHF.

This clonotype was seen ten or more times. The CDR3 protein is CASSIGRRAGAEETQYF. CDR3 bases: TGTGCCAGTAGTATAGGACGGCGGGCGGGGGCGGAGGAGACCCAGTACTTC. The J gene is TRBJ2-5, the V gene TRBV19, with D perhaps matching TRBD2 (7 bases). Germline CDR1 LNHDA, CDR2 SQIVND (reference sequence). Deletions cut 1 base from V and 5 bases from J, with 20 bases between. The CDR3 length is 17 residues.

V and J are TRBV3-1 and TRBJ1-2, with D perhaps TRBD1 (5 bases). The V gene's germline CDR1 is LGHDT and CDR2 YNNKEL (reference sequence). V shed 5 bases and J shed 0 bases, with 16 bases lying between them. The CDR3 length is 16 residues. The CDR3 loop is CASSTITAGANYGYTF. The CDR3 DNA is TGTGCCAGCAGCACAATCACCGCGGGGGCTAACTATGGCTACACCTTC.

This clonotype has at least ten counts. The chain couples TRBV5-1 to TRBJ2-1, with TRBD2 matching 9 bases. The V and J ends lost 2 bases and 9 bases, in that order; junction bases with no gene match: 9. The CDR3 has 15 amino acids. Looked up from germline, CDR1 is SGHRS and CDR2 is YFSETQ. The CDR3 DNA reads TGCGCCAGCAGCTTTCGGACTAGCGACGTCGCTGAGCAGTTCTTC. Translating gives CASSFRTSDVAEQFF.

Comment on this clonotype: A read error is likely here: a far larger clone is one base away. V is TRBV5-1 and J is TRBJ2-7; TRBD2 agrees at 9 bases. Losses at the gene ends were 6 bases for V and 7 bases for J; bases not matched to a gene: 11. Germline CDR1 reads SGHRS; CDR2 reads YFSETQ. This CDR3 spans 14 amino acids. The CDR3 sequence is CASTARGGINEQYF. Written as DNA, the CDR3 is TGCGCCAGCACTGCGCGGGGGGGGATCAATGAGCAGTACTTC.